Shown below are 17 T cell receptor beta chains from a single sample sequenced in a study of molecular identifiers for immune sequencing clone quantification. TCRdb reanalysed the PCR reads using MiXCR and keeps one entry per CDR3 protein. The repertoire holds about 100,000 distinct CDR3 sequences, under 40% seen once, with 9.5% to 10% in the top ten. The specimen was naive CD8+ T cells from blood, with Jurkat cell RNA spiked in. Documented subset: FACS-sorted CD8+CD4-CCR7+CD45RA+ naive T cells. These receptors all stem from a human donor in good health. Some libraries in this study had Jurkat cell RNA spiked in.

The chain recombines TRBV28 with TRBJ2-3; D ambiguous. Trimming stripped 6 bases from V and 3 bases from J, with 13 bases between. This CDR3 comprises 14 residues. The germline V gene has CDR1 MDHEN and CDR2 SYDVKM. CDR3 protein: CASRFVVGTDTQYF. The CDR3 DNA reads as TGTGCCAGCAGGTTTGTGGTGGGGACAGATACGCAGTATTTT.

Worth noting for this clonotype: A read error may account for a junction end that differs from germline. The gene calls are TRBV28 and TRBJ1-1; D is ambiguous. CDR1 is MDHEN and CDR2 is SYDVKM in the germline V gene. CDR3 size: 13 residues. For the CDR3, the DNA is TGTGCCTCCAGCAGAGGGATGAACTCTGAAGCTTTCTTT. Its translation: CASSRGMNSEAFF.

The table lists this clonotype with a count of one. The V call is TRBV20-1, the J call TRBJ2-3; 15 bases map to TRBD2. The CDR3 has 16 residues. Germline values: CDR1 DFQATT, CDR2 SNEGSKA (reference sequence). The junction had 10 bases not matched to a gene; V was cut back by 5 bases and J by 7 bases. CDR3 sequence reads: CSARRGTSGRSYTQYF. The CDR3 DNA reads TGCAGTGCTCGACGAGGGACTAGCGGGAGGTCATATACGCAGTATTTT.

This sequence joins TRBV20-1 and TRBJ1-6; tentatively, D is TRBD1 (6 bases). CDR3 length: 14 residues. The germline V gene encodes CDR1 DFQATT and CDR2 SNEGSKA (reference sequence). V shed 0 bases and J shed 11 bases, with 14 bases lying between them. The CDR3 DNA reads TGCAGTGCTAGAGACCTGGACGGGGGGCCACCCCTCCACTTT. Its translation: CSARDLDGGPPLHF.

The CDR3 protein is CASSQARRDRDHNEQFF. CDR3 nucleotides: TGTGCCAGCAGCCAAGCTCGCCGGGACAGGGACCACAATGAGCAGTTCTTC. The chain couples TRBV3-2 to TRBJ2-1; the table's D call TRBD1 went unverified against the DNA. TRBV3-2 is a pseudogene segment. The CDR3 extends over 17 amino acids.

This clonotype was found a few times. The chain is built from TRBV7-6 and TRBJ2-1, with D perhaps TRBD1 or TRBD2 (5 bases each). The CDR3 length is 16 residues. Germline values: CDR1 SGHVS, CDR2 FNYEAQ. The ends were cut back, 2 bases at V and 7 bases at J, with 18 bases in the middle. The CDR3 bases are TGTGCCAGCAGCTTACAGGGACGGAGCTTTTATAATGAGCAGTTCTTC. This translates into CASSLQGRSFYNEQFF.

This clonotype was seen more than once but under ten times. The gene calls are TRBV4-1 and TRBJ2-3; D unclear. The V gene's germline CDR1 is MGHRA and CDR2 YSYEKL. The CDR3 consists of 17 residues. The V end lost 0 bases, the J end lost 1 base, and 14 bases lay between the germline ends. CDR3 protein: CASSQETPDPRTDTQYF. The CDR3 DNA is TGCGCCAGCAGCCAAGAGACCCCCGACCCTCGCACAGATACGCAGTATTTT.

A note on this clonotype: The junction and the germline gene differ at one end; a read error may be behind it. The chain carries TRBV11-2 and TRBJ2-7, with D possibly TRBD1 on 6 matching bases. Germline loops: CDR1 SGHAT, CDR2 FQNNGV. This CDR3 spans 15 amino acids. The CDR3 here is CASTLDGDKTYEQYF. For the CDR3, the DNA is TGTGCCAGCACCTTAGACGGGGACAAGACCTACGAGCAGTACTTC.

As regards this clonotype: A much larger clone sits a single nucleotide away, making a read error possible. This chain links TRBV19 with TRBJ2-1, with 7 bases identical to TRBD2. The CDR3 extends over 13 amino acids. CDR1 and CDR2 (germline): LNHDA, SQIVND (reference sequence). V was clipped by 9 bases and J by 6 bases; unmatched bases: 8. CDR3 nucleotide sequence: TGTGCCAGCCAAGCGGGACCATTCAATGAGCAGTTCTTC. Translated, it gives CASQAGPFNEQFF.

The chain links TRBV7-2 to TRBJ2-7; unclear D gene. In germline, CDR1 is SGHTA, CDR2 FQGNSA. This CDR3 region has 14 residues. V was trimmed by 2 bases and J by 4 bases, leaving 12 bases between them. This CDR3 is CASSLLGWGYEQYF. The DNA of the CDR3 is TGTGCCAGCAGCTTACTGGGGTGGGGATACGAGCAGTACTTC.

The gene calls are TRBV10-3 and TRBJ2-3; 8 bases match TRBD1. Germline V gene sequence: CDR1 ENHRY, CDR2 SYGVKD. This CDR3 is built from 11 residues. The J segment lost 6 bases and the V segment lost 10 bases, leaving 3 bases of the junction unmatched. The CDR3 reads CATRQGDTQYF. The DNA for the CDR3 is TGTGCCACCCGACAGGGGGATACGCAGTATTTT.

This chain uses TRBV6-5 with TRBJ1-5, with TRBD1 as a possible D gene (6 bases). V was shortened by 4 bases and J by 6 bases, with 16 bases between the two germline ends. Germline CDR1 MNHEY, CDR2 SVGAGI. CDR3 length equals 15 residues. CDR3 region: CASSCARGVVQPQHF. The CDR3 nucleotides are TGTGCCAGCAGTTGCGCCAGGGGAGTAGTTCAGCCCCAGCATTTT.

With respect to this clonotype: The junction departs from germline at one end; a sequencing error may be responsible. The chain carries TRBV16 and TRBJ2-7; D is unclear. This CDR3 has 14 residues. Germline V gene data show CDR1 as KGHSY and CDR2 as FQNENV. The CDR3 DNA follows: TGTGCCAGCAGCCAATCGGGCGGATCCTTCGAGCAGTACTTC. Its protein is CASSQSGGSFEQYF.

This clonotype appeared a few times. This chain links TRBV10-1 with TRBJ2-7, with D tentatively TRBD1 (5 bases). CDR3 length: 12 residues. Germline CDR1 and CDR2: WNHNN and SYGVQD (reference sequence). Trimming pared 9 bases from V and 5 bases from J, leaving 14 bases between. CDR3 DNA: TGCGCCAGTTCAGGGATTGACAACGAGCAGTACTTC. It encodes CASSGIDNEQYF.

This clonotype was counted between two and nine times. The genes are TRBV6-2 or TRBV6-3 and TRBJ2-3; D unresolved. The V and J ends lost 4 bases and 0 bases respectively, with 11 bases between them. CDR3 size: 15 residues. CDR1 and CDR2 from the germline V gene are MNHEY and SVGEGT. The CDR3 loop reads CASSWRKQSTDTQYF. CDR3 DNA: TGTGCCAGCAGTTGGAGAAAGCAGAGCACAGATACGCAGTATTTT.

The genes are TRBV20-1 and TRBJ2-7; 8 bases align to TRBD2. The CDR3 length is 14 residues. In germline, CDR1 is DFQATT, CDR2 SNEGSKA (reference sequence). Germline trimming cut 0 bases from V and 2 bases from J; bases unmatched to any gene: 3. The chain's CDR3 is CSARDLAGPYEQYF. The CDR3 DNA reads as TGCAGTGCTAGAGATCTAGCGGGCCCCTACGAGCAGTACTTC.

The chain uses TRBV28 and TRBJ1-1; D remains ambiguous. CDR1 and CDR2 (germline): MDHEN, SYDVKM. This CDR3 has 14 amino acids. V lost 2 bases to trimming and J lost 6 bases, with 13 bases between them. The CDR3 nucleotides are TGTGCCAGCAGTTTAACCCGAAAGGTCGCTGAAGCTTTCTTT. It translates to CASSLTRKVAEAFF.